This T cell receptor beta chain was documented in a study of Ad26.COV2.S vaccination and SARS-CoV-2 variants. Study overall: Participant was drawn from the COV1001 Ad26.COV2.S trial arm. By the intramuscular route, Ad26.COV2.S was given once, or twice 56 days apart.

The repertoire was sequenced with immunoSEQ multiplex PCR; TCRdb's copy has only in-frame clones and lacks some. The sample contains more than 300,000 clones, around four fifths of which appear only once. CDR1 and CDR2 from the germline V gene are LGHNA and YNFKEQ. There are 14 residues in the CDR3. V lost 4 bases and J 4 bases, leaving 11 bases between the germline ends. The treatment is: some 20 received Ad26.COV2.S at low or high dose, single or two shots; roughly five received placebo; per-sample allocation not given. Collection of the samples took place on day 63 after the first injection of vaccine or placebo. This Boston cohort included adults aged 18-55 years. An Ad26 vector that expressed Wuhan-strain SARS-CoV-2 spike constituted the vaccine.

This chain uses TRBV4-2 with TRBJ1-5; D call uncertain. The origin of this receptor is a person between 18 and 65 years old who received the Ad26.COV2.S COVID-19 vaccine or a placebo. Sequencing was performed on peripheral blood, taken in a trial of Ad26.COV2.S vaccine versus placebo. CDR3 protein: CASSPGPKNQPQHF. Here the CDR3 DNA reads TGTGCCAGCAGCCCCGGGCCGAAAAATCAGCCCCAGCATTTT.